Listed below are T cell receptor beta chains from one sample, sequenced in a study of T cells in Graves' hyperthyroidism and ophthalmopathy. TCRdb re-analysed the multiplex PCR reads in MiXCR, keeping a single row per CDR3 protein. This table holds a few hundred thousand distinct CDR3 sequences, 46% found once. The sequencing sample was made of peripheral blood or thyroid tissue (not recorded which). Every receptor here comes from a woman younger than 30 with Graves' hyperthyroidism. Each CDR3 is given with its conserved first and last residue. D genes are given only for firm matches. The size of a clone is reported for some rows only, either as once, few or many, or as a class for expanded clones.

>TRBD1|TRBV27|TRBJ1-2|.
CASSISVGTGVYGYTF
TGTGCCAGCAGCATATCTGTGGGGACAGGGGTCTATGGCTACACCTTC
>TRBD2|TRBV24-1|TRBJ2-7|few
CATSDSASGAWEQYF
TGTGCCACCAGTGATTCGGCTAGCGGAGCCTGGGAGCAGTACTTC
>TRBD2|TRBV20-1|TRBJ2-2|many
CSARDRGGTGELFF
TGCAGTGCTAGAGATCGGGGGGGGACCGGGGAGCTGTTTTTT
>.|TRBV11-2|TRBJ1-5|.
CVSSLDWGGQPQHF
TGTGTCAGCAGCTTAGATTGGGGGGGTCAGCCTCAGCATTTT
>.|TRBV3-1|TRBJ2-6|many
CASSQGGSRANVLTF
TGTGCCAGCAGCCAAGGGGGTTCGAGGGCCAACGTCCTGACTTTC
>TRBD2|TRBV5-1|TRBJ2-7|many
CASRATGTSGYEQYF
TGCGCCAGCAGGGCTACCGGGACTAGCGGTTACGAGCAGTACTTC
>TRBD1|TRBV4-1|TRBJ1-1|many
CASSRPTGTGNTEAFF
TGCGCCAGCAGCCGACCCACCGGGACAGGGAACACTGAAGCTTTCTTT
>.|TRBV19|TRBJ2-5|few
CASSTPRAGIQETQYF
TGTGCCAGTAGTACCCCCCGGGCGGGGATCCAAGAGACCCAGTACTTC
>.|TRBV11-3|TRBJ2-6|many
CASSSDGSGANVLTF
TGTGCCAGCAGCTCCGATGGGTCTGGGGCCAACGTCCTGACTTTC
>TRBD2|TRBV15|TRBJ2-5|.
CATSTSAQETQYF
TGTGCCACTTCGACTAGCGCTCAAGAGACCCAGTACTTC
>.|TRBV29-1|TRBJ2-7|.
CSAARDTAYEQYF
TGCAGCGCCGCCCGAGACACAGCCTACGAGCAGTACTTC
>.|TRBV20-1|TRBJ2-7|.
CSASGRGGGIDEQYF
TGCAGTGCTAGTGGGCGAGGGGGGGGAATCGACGAGCAGTACTTC
>.|TRBV20-1|TRBJ1-3|.
CSARDLGRSRNTIYF
TGCAGTGCTAGAGATCTCGGCCGTTCTCGAAACACCATATATTTT
>TRBD1|TRBV6-5|TRBJ1-2|.
CASRGQDRTYGYTF
TGTGCCAGCAGGGGCCAGGACAGGACCTATGGCTACACCTTC
>.|TRBV11-2|TRBJ2-3|.
CASSLGLALDTQYF
TGTGCCAGCAGCTTGGGACTTGCCTTGGATACGCAGTATTTT
>.|TRBV10-3|TRBJ2-5|.
CAISESAFTGTQYF
TGTGCCATCAGTGAGTCGGCATTCACAGGGACCCAGTACTTC
>TRBD1|TRBV29-1|TRBJ1-3|once
CSVRQGDGNTIYF
TGCAGCGTCCGACAGGGGGACGGAAACACCATATATTTT
>.|TRBV27|TRBJ2-7|many
CASSDDWTDSTYEQYF
TGTGCCAGCAGTGACGATTGGACAGATTCAACCTACGAGCAGTACTTC
>.|TRBV13|TRBJ2-5|many
CASSPDSRRGETQYF
TGTGCCAGCAGCCCAGACAGTCGGCGAGGAGAGACCCAGTACTTC
>TRBD1|TRBV19|TRBJ2-5|many
CASSINRGLVQETQYF
TGTGCCAGTAGTATTAACAGGGGGCTAGTCCAAGAGACCCAGTACTTC
>.|TRBV2|TRBJ2-3|.
CASSRTGYTDTQYF
TGTGCCAGCAGCCGGACTGGATACACAGATACGCAGTATTTT
>.|TRBV10-3|TRBJ2-7|.
CAIREGETDEQYF
TGTGCCATCAGGGAAGGGGAGACGGACGAGCAGTACTTC
>TRBD2|TRBV4-2|TRBJ2-5|many
CASSNGGERETQYF
TGTGCCAGCAGCAATGGGGGGGAGAGGGAGACCCAGTACTTC
>.|TRBV27|TRBJ2-7|many
CASKIGPGHIYEQYF
TGTGCCAGCAAAATTGGACCGGGACACATCTACGAGCAGTACTTC
>.|TRBV20-1|TRBJ2-4|.
CSVRLALAKNIQYF
TGCAGTGTCCGGTTGGCTCTAGCCAAAAACATTCAGTACTTC
>.|TRBV19|TRBJ2-5|many
CASSSQYQETQYF
TGTGCCAGTAGTAGCCAGTACCAAGAGACCCAGTACTTC
>TRBD2|TRBV20-1|TRBJ2-7|.
CSARGLADYYEQYF
TGCAGTGCAAGGGGACTAGCGGACTACTACGAGCAGTACTTC
>.|TRBV5-6|TRBJ1-6|many
CASSLEGGLNNSPLHF
TGTGCCAGCAGCTTGGAGGGGGGCCTCAATAATTCACCCCTCCACTTT
>TRBD1|TRBV29-1|TRBJ1-5|few
CSARQGWNQPQHF
TGCAGCGCTAGACAGGGGTGGAATCAGCCCCAGCATTTT
>.|TRBV6-4|TRBJ1-5|many
CASSARGEGNQPQHF
TGTGCCAGCAGTGCGAGGGGTGAGGGCAATCAGCCCCAGCATTTT
>.|TRBV20-1|TRBJ1-4|.
CSAAQGAEKLFF
TGCAGTGCAGCCCAAGGGGCTGAAAAACTGTTTTTT
>.|TRBV25-1|TRBJ1-2|.
CASSASPGSSGYTF
TGTGCCAGCAGTGCCAGCCCCGGGTCCAGTGGCTACACCTTC
>TRBD2|TRBV20-1|TRBJ2-7|few
CSVEGLAGEQYF
TGCAGCGTTGAAGGACTAGCGGGTGAGCAGTACTTC
>.|TRBV6-6|TRBJ2-7|many
CASSYSPDGTYEQYF
TGTGCCAGCAGTTACTCGCCGGACGGGACCTACGAGCAGTACTTC